Following are 2 T cell receptor beta chains from one sample sequenced in a study of T cell responses to AZD1222 COVID-19 vaccine. TCRdb keeps only in-frame clones here, not all; method: immunoSEQ multiplex PCR. The sample lists about 73,000 clones; approximately 90% were seen once. Sequencing was performed on peripheral blood, taken on day 0 of AZD1222 vaccination. These TCRs come from an adult in good health.

This clone was counted between two and nine times. The chain carries TRBV12-3 or TRBV12-4 and TRBJ1-2; 9 positions agree with TRBD1. The CDR3 has 12 amino acids. V shed 5 bases and J 5 bases; nucleotides not matched to a gene: 0. CDR3 sequence reads: CASSGQGYGYTF. CDR3 DNA sequence: TGTGCCAGCAGTGGACAGGGGTATGGCTACACCTTC.

The table lists this clone with a few counts. The J gene is TRBJ2-7, the V gene TRBV21-1; TRBD2 is the table's D call, not checked against the DNA. TRBV21-1 is a pseudogene. The CDR3 contains 18 residues. This chain's CDR3 is CASSKGGSGRRLKYEQYF. The CDR3 nucleotides are TGTGCCAGCAGCAAAGGGGGTAGCGGGAGGCGGCTTAAGTACGAGCAGTACTTC.